The 29 T cell receptor beta chains below come from one sample, sequenced in a study of blood T cells in healthy people across ages. PCR was performed a second time for about 7 to 11 cycles using a sample-barcoded 5' primer and a J-beta primer mix. TCRdb independently ran MiXCR on the 5' RACE reads; one entry per CDR3 protein. Of about 900,000 distinct CDR3 sequences in the sample, 40% to 60% were seen once. The sample consisted of blood. The receptors originated from a man aged 30 to 45 in good health.

The chain combines TRBV24-1 with TRBJ2-2; weak D call: TRBD2 (6 bases). This CDR3 has 17 amino acids. The V end lost 4 bases, the J end lost 0 bases, and 14 bases lay between the germline ends. Germline loops: CDR1 KGHDR, CDR2 SFDVKD. CDR3 in amino acids: CATSEPGLGANTGELFF. In DNA form, the CDR3 reads TGTGCCACCAGTGAACCGGGACTGGGCGCGAACACCGGGGAGCTGTTTTTT.

There are a few counts of this clonotype. The chain joins TRBV10-3 to TRBJ2-1; 8 nucleotides match TRBD2. Looked up from germline, CDR1 is ENHRY and CDR2 is SYGVKD. CDR3 length: 15 amino acids. V shed 6 bases and J 8 bases; nucleotides not matched to a gene: 12. As DNA, the CDR3 is TGTGCCATCAGCACGGGACTAGGGGGACCGGATGAGCAGTTCTTC. This codes for CAISTGLGGPDEQFF.

The chain couples TRBV18 to TRBJ1-6, with D unresolved. V was pared by 2 bases and J by 5 bases, with 10 bases between. The V gene's germline CDR1 is KGHSH and CDR2 LQKENI. The CDR3 loop spans 15 amino acids. In DNA form, the CDR3 reads TGTGCCAGCTCACCAGCCTCAATTGATAATTCACCCCTCCACTTT. This codes for CASSPASIDNSPLHF.

This clonotype has more than one count but fewer than ten. In DNA form, the CDR3 reads TGCGCCAGCAGCCAAGAGGTCGGGGGCCTCTCCTACAATGAGCAGTTCTTC. Amino acids: CASSQEVGGLSYNEQFF. V is TRBV4-1 and J is TRBJ2-1; tentatively, D is TRBD1 or TRBD2 (6 bases each). Germline V gene sequence: CDR1 MGHRA, CDR2 YSYEKL. CDR3 size: 17 residues. V was clipped by 0 bases and J by 0 bases, with 12 bases between them.

This clonotype was counted between two and nine times. The chain carries TRBV2 and TRBJ1-5, with D maybe TRBD1 (6 bases). V was cut by 6 bases and J by 0 bases, with 9 bases left in between. The V gene's germline CDR1 is SNHLY and CDR2 FYNNEI. The CDR3 runs 14 residues. CDR3 sequence: CASRQGFSNQPQHF. DNA for the CDR3: TGTGCCAGCAGACAGGGATTTAGCAATCAGCCCCAGCATTTT.

This chain connects TRBV7-2 to TRBJ2-3, with 7 bases identical to TRBD1. The CDR3 has 14 amino acids. CDR1 and CDR2 from the germline V gene are SGHTA and FQGNSA. After removal of 4 bases from V and 2 bases from J, the junction contained 3 bases not matched to a gene. In DNA form, the CDR3 reads TGTGCCAGCAGCTCGGACAGGATCACAGATACGCAGTATTTT. Protein sequence: CASSSDRITDTQYF.

This sequence joins TRBV5-1 and TRBJ2-3, with TRBD1 as a possible D gene (6 bases). Trimming took 1 base from V and 0 from J, leaving 12 bases between them. The CDR3 loop spans 16 amino acids. Germline V gives CDR1 SGHRS, CDR2 YFSETQ. Written as DNA, the CDR3 is TGCGCCAGCAGCTTGAGACAGGCGGTTAGCACAGATACGCAGTATTTT. It encodes CASSLRQAVSTDTQYF.

The chain is built from TRBV7-2 and TRBJ1-2; D is possibly TRBD1 (6 bases). The CDR3 covers 15 residues. V was pared by 2 bases and J by 8 bases, with 18 bases between. Germline loops: CDR1 SGHTA, CDR2 FQGNSA. Here the CDR3 reads CASSLLQGGSLGYTF. The CDR3 nucleotides read TGTGCCAGCAGCTTATTACAGGGTGGTTCCCTAGGCTACACCTTC. Together with reference TRBV7-2 and TRBJ1-2, the CDR3 gives the full variable domain: GAGVSQSPSNKVTEKGKDVELRCDPISGHTALYWYRQSLGQGLEFLIYFQGNSAPDKSGLPSDRFSAERTGGSVSTLTIQRTQQEDSAVYLCASSLLQGGSLGYTFGSGTRLTVV.

V gene TRBV29-1 combines with J gene TRBJ1-1, with D hard to call. The ends were cut back, 7 bases at V and 4 bases at J, with 10 bases in the middle. In germline, CDR1 is SQVTM, CDR2 ANQGSEA. The CDR3 has 11 residues. This CDR3 reads CSAERGTEAFF. As DNA, the CDR3 is TGCAGCGCCGAACGGGGCACTGAAGCTTTCTTT.

This chain links TRBV9 with TRBJ2-5; D is unresolved. The V and J ends lost 4 bases and 4 bases respectively, with 14 bases between them. The CDR3 runs 14 residues. Germline values: CDR1 SGDLS, CDR2 YYNGEE. CDR3 residues: CASSPLVRSETQYF. The CDR3 DNA follows: TGTGCCAGCAGCCCCTTGGTCAGGTCAGAGACCCAGTACTTC.

The chain is built from TRBV6-5 and TRBJ2-3; D not resolved. CDR1 and CDR2 (germline): MNHEY, SVGAGI. The CDR3 consists of 18 residues. Trimming took 0 bases from V and 3 from J, leaving 19 bases between them. As DNA, the CDR3 is TGTGCCAGCAGTTACTCGATAAGCTCTCCTCCTAAGACAGATACGCAGTATTTT. This encodes CASSYSISSPPKTDTQYF.

This clonotype was counted only a few times. This chain uses TRBV28 with TRBJ2-3; D ambiguous. CDR1 is MDHEN and CDR2 is SYDVKM in the germline V gene. CDR3 length: 14 amino acids. Trimming removed 3 bases from V and 1 base from J, with 8 bases in between. The chain's CDR3 is CASSFLLGTDTQYF. As DNA, the CDR3 is TGTGCCAGCAGTTTTTTGTTGGGCACAGATACGCAGTATTTT.

This clonotype has a count of ten or more. The chain uses TRBV6-4 and TRBJ2-1; 8 nucleotides align to TRBD1. Per the germline V gene, CDR1 is MRHNA and CDR2 is SNTAGT. This CDR3 is 13 amino acids long. The junction had 3 bases not matched to a gene; V was cut back by 5 bases and J by 6 bases. DNA of the CDR3: TGTGCCAGCAGTACGGACAGGGTCAATGAGCAGTTCTTC. Residues: CASSTDRVNEQFF.

This clonotype was seen a few times. The DNA for the CDR3 is TGTGCCAGCAGTTACTCGGAGGGGCCCTACAATGAGCAGTTCTTC. The encoded protein is CASSYSEGPYNEQFF. The rearrangement links TRBV6-2 or TRBV6-3 to TRBJ2-1, with a tentative D call TRBD2 (6 bases). This CDR3 is 15 amino acids long. The V end lost 0 bases, the J end lost 2 bases, and 8 bases lay between the germline ends. The germline CDR1 and CDR2 sequences are MNHEY and SVGEGT.

CDR3 protein: CASSLSAEAFF. The CDR3 region has the DNA TGTGCCAGCAGTTTGAGCGCTGAAGCTTTCTTT. V usage is TRBV12-3 or TRBV12-4 and J usage is TRBJ1-1, with D unresolved. The CDR3 covers 11 residues. The V end lost 3 bases, the J end lost 6 bases, and 5 bases lay between the germline ends.

The chain links TRBV28 to TRBJ1-5; 7 nucleotides line up with TRBD1. With 6 bases clipped from V and 2 bases from J, the junction kept 7 bases outside the gene matches. Germline V gene data show CDR1 as MDHEN and CDR2 as SYDVKM. The CDR3 runs 15 residues. CDR3 amino acids: CASRETGTGNQPQHF. The CDR3 nucleotides read TGTGCCAGCAGGGAGACAGGGACAGGCAATCAGCCCCAGCATTTT.

Worth noting for this clonotype: Here the CDR3 omits its conserved ending phenylalanine or tryptophan, so a read error is the likely source. The V and J genes are TRBV10-3 and TRBJ2-3; TRBD1 matches 8 bases. Trimming took 6 bases from V and 1 from J; bases not matched to a gene: 6. The germline gives CDR1 ENHRY, CDR2 SYGVKD. This CDR3 has 15 residues. The CDR3 DNA reads TGTGCCATCAGGCAGACGGGACAGGGCACAGATACGCAGTATTTG. It codes for CAIRQTGQGTDTQYL.

DNA for the CDR3: TGCGCCAGCAGCAACGACAGGGAGATAGGCTATGGCTACACCTTC. Its translation: CASSNDREIGYGYTF. The chain is built from TRBV5-1 and TRBJ1-2; TRBD1 matches 7 bases. The CDR3 runs 15 residues. In germline, CDR1 is SGHRS, CDR2 YFSETQ. V was clipped by 4 bases and J by 4 bases; unmatched bases: 10.

CDR3 region: CASSVEAGHSYEQYF. CDR3 nucleotides: TGTGCCAGCAGCGTAGAGGCGGGACACTCCTACGAGCAGTACTTC. The chain employs TRBV9 and TRBJ2-7, with D possibly being TRBD1 or TRBD2 (6 bases each). Germline CDR1 is SGDLS and CDR2 is YYNGEE. The CDR3 runs to 15 residues. Trimming took off 0 bases at V and 0 bases at J, with 10 bases between the two ends.

Note on this clonotype: One junction end does not reproduce the germline sequence, and a read error may be involved. V is TRBV6-5 and J is TRBJ2-7; D may be TRBD1 or TRBD2 (6 bases each). The CDR3 runs to 16 residues. In germline, CDR1 is MNHEY, CDR2 SVGAGI. CDR3 DNA sequence: TGTGCTAGCAGTTACTCAACAGGGAGGAGAAACTACGAGCAGTACTTC. Translating gives CASSYSTGRRNYEQYF.

Regarding this clonotype: Compared with germline, one end of the junction differs, possibly owing to a read error. This chain uses TRBV7-8 with TRBJ1-5; D possibly corresponds to TRBD1 (6 bases). CDR1 and CDR2 (germline): SGHVS, FQNEAQ. CDR3 length: 15 amino acids. The chain's CDR3 is CAGSLGGDGNQPQHF. The CDR3 nucleotides are TGTGCCGGCAGCTTAGGGGGAGATGGGAATCAGCCCCAGCATTTT.

This chain links TRBV29-1 with TRBJ1-4; possibly TRBD1 for D (5 bases). From germline, CDR1 is SQVTM and CDR2 ANQGSEA. The CDR3 spans 14 residues. V lost 2 bases to trimming and J lost 6 bases, with 13 bases between them. Here the CDR3 reads CSVESPGGDEKLFF. The CDR3 coding sequence is TGCAGCGTTGAAAGTCCGGGGGGGGATGAAAAACTGTTTTTT.

V usage is TRBV7-2 and J usage is TRBJ2-3; D is ambiguous. In germline, CDR1 is SGHTA, CDR2 FQGNSA. CDR3 length: 17 amino acids. The V and J ends lost 4 bases and 0 bases respectively, with 17 bases between them. CDR3 DNA sequence: TGTGCCAGCAGCTCGCAGGACCGTCTATGGAGCACAGATACGCAGTATTTT. Encoded protein: CASSSQDRLWSTDTQYF. Together with reference TRBV7-2 and TRBJ2-3, the CDR3 gives the full variable domain: GAGVSQSPSNKVTEKGKDVELRCDPISGHTALYWYRQSLGQGLEFLIYFQGNSAPDKSGLPSDRFSAERTGGSVSTLTIQRTQQEDSAVYLCASSSQDRLWSTDTQYFGPGTRLTVL.

This chain connects TRBV5-5 to TRBJ2-2, with 14 nucleotides matching TRBD2. The CDR3 runs 17 residues. CDR1 is SGHKS and CDR2 is YYEKEE in the germline V gene (reference sequence). The junction had 5 bases not matched to a gene; V was cut back by 3 bases and J by 4 bases. CDR3 nucleotides: TGTGCCAGCAGCTACGGACTAGCGGGGGGTTTCACCGGGGAGCTGTTTTTT. This codes for CASSYGLAGGFTGELFF.

This clonotype was recorded a few times. The chain uses TRBV9 and TRBJ1-2; 7 nucleotides align to TRBD1. V shed 4 bases, J shed 8 bases, and the junction held 14 bases outside the gene matches. Germline CDR1 reads SGDLS; CDR2 reads YYNGEE. This CDR3 comprises 15 residues. DNA for the CDR3: TGTGCCAGCAGCTTAACAGGGGAAGGTATGGGAGGCTACACCTTC. Protein sequence: CASSLTGEGMGGYTF.

Worth noting for this clonotype: The junction differs from germline at one of its ends, possibly a read error. The chain carries TRBV7-2 and TRBJ2-1, with a tentative D call TRBD1 (5 bases). This CDR3 is 13 amino acids long. CDR1 and CDR2 (germline): SGHTA, FQGNSA. The CDR3 sequence is CANSWRQKNEQFF. CDR3 sequence (DNA): TGTGCCAACAGCTGGCGACAGAAGAATGAGCAGTTCTTC.

V usage is TRBV7-9 and J usage is TRBJ1-2; perhaps TRBD1 as D (5 bases). V was cut by 5 bases and J by 9 bases, with 19 bases left in between. The CDR3 is made up of 14 amino acids. Germline V gene data show CDR1 as SEHNR and CDR2 as FQNEAQ (reference sequence). In nucleotides, the CDR3 is TGTGCCAGCAGCCCTCGGACGGGGCAGGATCGCTACACCTTC. Amino acids: CASSPRTGQDRYTF. Based on the CDR3 plus reference TRBV7-9 and TRBJ1-2, the full variable domain is DTGVSQNPRHKITKRGQNVTFRCDPISEHNRLYWYRQTLGQGPEFLTYFQNEAQLEKSRLLSDRFSAERPKGSFSTLEIQRTEQGDSAMYLCASSPRTGQDRYTFGSGTRLTVV.

Turning to this clonotype: Without the conserved terminal phenylalanine or tryptophan, this CDR3 likely stems from a read error. This chain uses TRBV6-2 or TRBV6-3 with TRBJ2-5; the match to TRBD1 covers 8 bases. With 8 bases clipped from V and 5 bases from J, the junction kept 10 bases outside the gene matches. Germline-derived CDR1 and CDR2 are MNHEY and SVGEGT. This CDR3 contains 14 residues. The CDR3 DNA sequence: TGTGCCAGCGCGCGACAGGGGCTTTCCGAGACCCAGTACTCC. It is translated as CASARQGLSETQYS.

The rearrangement uses TRBV5-1 and TRBJ2-6, with D perhaps assigned TRBD1 or TRBD2 (5 bases each). Trimming cost V 4 bases and J 0 bases, with 11 bases left between them. The CDR3 spans 16 residues. The germline V gene has CDR1 SGHRS and CDR2 YFSETQ. CDR3 region: CASSPGTISGANVLTF. In DNA form, the CDR3 reads TGCGCCAGCAGCCCCGGGACCATCTCTGGGGCCAACGTCCTGACTTTC.